These T cell receptor beta chains were read from a single sample in a study of blood T cell repertoires in COVID-19. The repertoire was sequenced with immunoSEQ multiplex PCR; TCRdb's copy has only in-frame clones and lacks some. The sample shows about 210,000 clones, approximately 78% of them seen only once. The sample taken for sequencing was peripheral blood. The receptors come from a woman between 65 and 79 years old with COVID-19, enrolled during active disease. The CDR3 runs from the conserved cysteine through the conserved F or W. A D gene is named only where the DNA matches it firmly. Clone size is stated in some rows and not others, as once, few, many or a class when expanded.

d_gene,j_gene,abundance,v_gene,CDR3aa,CDR3nt
TRBD1,TRBJ2-2,.,TRBV19,CASRPQGANTGELFF,TGTGCCAGTAGACCCCAGGGGGCGAACACCGGGGAGCTGTTTTTT
TRBD2,TRBJ2-1,.,TRBV3-1/TRBV3-2,CASSRTSGIENEQFF,TGTGCCAGCAGCCGGACTAGCGGGATTGAAAATGAGCAGTTCTTC
.,TRBJ1-1,.,TRBV21-1,CASSKMDRVNTEAFF,TGTGCCAGCAGCAAAATGGACAGGGTAAACACTGAAGCTTTCTTT
TRBD1,TRBJ2-5,.,TRBV24-1,CATSVSDRGRETQYF,TGTGCCACCAGTGTCTCGGACAGGGGAAGGGAGACCCAGTACTTC
TRBD2,TRBJ2-2,.,TRBV5-1,CASSFGREGTGELFF,TGCGCCAGCAGCTTTGGCAGGGAGGGCACCGGGGAGCTGTTTTTT
TRBD1,TRBJ1-2,.,TRBV12-5,CASGLVRGDRVYYGYTF,TGTGCTAGTGGTTTGGTACGAGGGGACAGGGTTTATTATGGCTACACCTTC
TRBD1,TRBJ2-7,.,TRBV5-1,CASSSTTGGGFFEQYF,TGCGCCAGCAGCTCTACTACAGGGGGCGGGTTTTTCGAGCAGTACTTC
.,TRBJ2-5,.,TRBV11-2,CASSLARETQYF,TGTGCCAGCAGCTTAGCCAGGGAGACCCAGTACTTC
TRBD1,TRBJ1-1,.,TRBV7-2,CASSSRTGGTEAFF,TGTGCCAGCAGCTCCAGGACAGGGGGCACTGAAGCTTTCTTT
TRBD1,TRBJ1-2,.,TRBV7-6,CASSSGTASTNYGYTF,TGTGCCAGCAGCTCCGGGACAGCTTCTACTAACTATGGCTACACCTTC
.,TRBJ2-7,.,TRBV6-6,CASSYSDSYEQYF,TGTGCCAGCAGTTATAGTGACTCCTACGAGCAGTACTTC
TRBD2,TRBJ2-1,few,TRBV9,CASSVGIAGGNEQFF,TGTGCCAGCAGCGTAGGAATAGCGGGAGGCAATGAGCAGTTCTTC
.,TRBJ2-4,.,TRBV11-3,CASSLVPRLAKNIQYF,TGTGCCAGCAGCTTAGTCCCCCGGTTAGCCAAAAACATTCAGTACTTC
TRBD2,TRBJ2-1,.,TRBV29-1,CSAEGLAGVGEQFF,TGCAGCGCCGAGGGACTAGCGGGAGTAGGTGAGCAGTTCTTC
TRBD1,TRBJ1-3,few,TRBV27,CASSPLTGVSGNTIYF,TGTGCCAGCAGTCCTCTCACAGGGGTCTCTGGAAACACCATATATTTT
.,TRBJ2-1,.,TRBV6-2/TRBV6-3,CASSPSEIGNNEQFF,TGTGCCAGCAGTCCAAGCGAAATCGGGAACAATGAGCAGTTCTTC
.,TRBJ1-1,.,TRBV4-3,CASSLQQVQTEAFF,TGCGCCAGCAGCCTTCAACAGGTCCAGACTGAAGCTTTCTTT
.,TRBJ1-4,few,TRBV5-6,CASSFFDRLNEKLFF,TGTGCCAGCAGCTTTTTTGACAGGCTTAATGAAAAACTGTTTTTT
.,TRBJ2-5,.,TRBV15,CATSRDDELGGGGETQYF,TGTGCCACCAGCAGAGACGACGAACTGGGGGGAGGGGGAGAGACCCAGTACTTC
TRBD2,TRBJ2-5,.,TRBV10-2,CASSEQRETYQETQYF,TGCGCCAGCAGTGAACAGCGGGAGACGTACCAAGAGACCCAGTACTTC
.,TRBJ2-7,.,TRBV5-5,CASSLDRIQSYEQYF,TGTGCCAGCAGCTTGGACAGAATACAATCCTACGAGCAGTACTTC
TRBD1,TRBJ2-5,few,TRBV9,CATSPGTAQETQYF,TGTGCCACCTCCCCCGGGACAGCACAAGAGACCCAGTACTTC
.,TRBJ2-4,.,TRBV18,CASSPLLDIKNIQYF,TGTGCCAGCTCACCGTTACTAGATATCAAAAACATTCAGTACTTC
.,TRBJ1-4,.,TRBV19,CASRLLVGRGEKLFF,TGTGCCAGTAGGCTCCTCGTCGGGCGGGGTGAAAAACTGTTTTTT
.,TRBJ2-3,.,TRBV9,CASTEGGPNTDTQYF,TGTGCCAGCACCGAAGGAGGGCCGAACACAGATACGCAGTATTTT
.,TRBJ2-3,.,TRBV2,CASGRGTSTDTQYF,TGTGCCAGCGGACGGGGAACTAGCACAGATACGCAGTATTTT
.,TRBJ1-2,.,TRBV9,CASSVRQVSAYGYTF,TGTGCCAGCAGCGTCCGACAGGTCTCGGCTTATGGCTACACCTTC
.,TRBJ1-2,.,TRBV4-3,CASSQVWTGNYGYTF,TGCGCCAGCAGCCAAGTTTGGACGGGGAACTATGGCTACACCTTC